This T cell receptor (beta chain) was retrieved from a study of Ad26.COV2.S vaccination and SARS-CoV-2 variants. On the study more broadly: Ad26.COV2.S shots went into the muscle once or twice, 56 days apart.

Concerning this clone itself: Its antigen is as yet unknown.

Treatment reported: 19 received Ad26.COV2.S at low or high dose, single or two shots; 5 received placebo; per-sample allocation not given. Day 63 after the first vaccine or placebo injection was the time point for sampling. General study results and limits: Responses of T cells in total may have been underestimated by the TCR breadth and depth analyses.

Germline V gene data show CDR1 as SGHDN and CDR2 as FVKESK. J gave up 6 bases and V 4 bases, and 9 bases lay outside the gene matches. This CDR3 spans 15 amino acids. Produced via immunoSEQ multiplex PCR; TCRdb's table is partial and in-frame only. The sample carries approximately 410,000 clones, approximately 90% recorded once. This clonotype was sampled from a person aged 18 to 65 who received the Ad26.COV2.S COVID-19 vaccine or a placebo. Sample: peripheral blood, taken in a trial of Ad26.COV2.S vaccine versus placebo. This sequence joins TRBV14 and TRBJ2-7, with TRBD2 matching over 10 bases. This CDR3 reads CASSRASGGGSEQYF. CDR3 bases: TGTGCCAGCAGCCGGGCTAGCGGGGGAGGGTCCGAGCAGTACTTC.